One and the same sample provided the 12 T cell receptor beta chains below, sequenced in a study of OX40 agonist ivuxolimab in advanced cancers. Only in-frame clones appear in the TCRdb table, and some are missing; sequencing was by immunoSEQ multiplex PCR. Of tens of thousands of clones in the sample, under 95% were seen once. This sample comprised CD4+ or CD8+ T cells sorted from blood, obtained in a trial of the OX40 agonist ivuxolimab. The receptor set was obtained from an adult with an advanced solid tumor such as melanoma, head and neck, liver or kidney cancer.

This chain joins TRBV6-5 and TRBJ2-7; D is ambiguous. Trimming pared 0 bases from V and 0 bases from J, leaving 6 bases between. The germline V gene has CDR1 MNHEY and CDR2 SVGAGI. The CDR3 runs 14 residues. CDR3 nucleotides: TGTGCCAGCAGTTACTCTTCTAGCTCCTACGAGCAGTACTTC. Its protein is CASSYSSSSYEQYF.

The chain couples TRBV9 to TRBJ2-5; D is perhaps TRBD2 (5 bases). The V end lost 4 bases, the J end lost 4 bases, and 17 bases lay between the germline ends. Germline V gives CDR1 SGDLS, CDR2 YYNGEE. This CDR3 region has 15 residues. CDR3 bases: TGTGCCAGCAGCTCCTCTAATGGAGAGGGAGAGACCCAGTACTTC. This codes for CASSSSNGEGETQYF.

In nucleotides, the CDR3 is TGTGCCAGCAGCTTAGCTGTCGCGGGGCCCGCCGGGGAGCTGTTTTTT. Protein sequence: CASSLAVAGPAGELFF. The V call is TRBV11-1, the J call TRBJ2-2; weak D call: TRBD2 (6 bases). The V end was cut by 0 bases, the J end by 6 bases, with 14 bases between. Germline V lookup: CDR1 SGHAT, CDR2 FQDESV (reference sequence). The CDR3 sequence is 16 residues long.

The chain is built from TRBV4-1 and TRBJ2-7; TRBD1 matches at 7 bases. The CDR3 contains 12 residues. Germline V gene sequence: CDR1 MGHRA, CDR2 YSYEKL. V was pared by 4 bases and J by 6 bases, with 3 bases of the junction left unmatched. The CDR3 DNA reads TGCGCCAGCAGCCTGACAGGGAGCGAGCAGTACTTC. Translated, it gives CASSLTGSEQYF.

This CDR3 reads CASSLVGDLIEQYF. CDR3 nucleotides: TGCGCCAGCAGCTTGGTGGGGGATCTCATCGAGCAGTACTTC. The chain joins TRBV5-1 to TRBJ2-7; D is perhaps TRBD1 or TRBD2 (5 bases each). The CDR3 contains 14 residues. The V end was cut by 0 bases, the J end by 6 bases, with 13 bases between. The germline V gene has CDR1 SGHRS and CDR2 YFSETQ.

This clone was observed a handful of times. In DNA, the CDR3 is TGCGCCAGCAGCTACGGGACAGGCGATAACACCGGGGAGCTGTTTTTT. Amino acid sequence: CASSYGTGDNTGELFF. The chain joins TRBV5-1 to TRBJ2-2, with TRBD1 matching over 8 bases. The CDR3 consists of 16 residues. CDR1 is SGHRS, CDR2 YFSETQ, per germline. Germline trimming cut 3 bases from V and 2 bases from J; bases unmatched to any gene: 6. Drawing the rest from reference TRBV5-1 and TRBJ2-2, the complete variable domain is KAGVTQTPRYLIKTRGQQVTLSCSPISGHRSVSWYQQTPGQGLQFLFEYFSETQRNKGNFPGRFSGRQFSNSRSEMNVSTLELGDSALYLCASSYGTGDNTGELFFGEGSRLTVL.

The chain joins TRBV25-1 to TRBJ1-6; the D gene is possibly TRBD1 (5 bases). With 4 bases removed from V and 7 bases from J, the gap between germline ends came to 14 bases. The CDR3 contains 15 residues. Germline V gene sequence: CDR1 MGHDK, CDR2 SYGVNS. The chain's CDR3 is CASSVGTLGNSPLHF. The CDR3 DNA sequence: TGTGCCAGCAGTGTTGGGACTCTGGGAAATTCACCCCTCCACTTT.

This chain links TRBV18 with TRBJ2-7, with D hard to call. Germline V gene sequence: CDR1 KGHSH, CDR2 LQKENI. With 0 bases removed from V and 2 bases from J, the gap between germline ends came to 26 bases. This CDR3 spans 20 amino acids. The CDR3 loop reads CASSPPDVAGVLPTPYEQYF. Written as DNA, the CDR3 is TGTGCCAGCTCACCACCGGATGTCGCTGGGGTCTTGCCCACCCCCTACGAGCAGTACTTC.

The chain joins TRBV7-2 to TRBJ1-1, with D perhaps matching TRBD1 (5 bases). V lost 3 bases and J lost 7, with 9 bases in between. Germline CDR1 is SGHTA and CDR2 is FQGNSA. The CDR3 is 12 residues long. The CDR3 reads CASSFSRDEAFF. DNA of the CDR3: TGTGCCAGCAGCTTTAGCAGGGATGAAGCTTTCTTT.

The chain combines TRBV4-1 with TRBJ1-1, with unresolved D. The CDR3 covers 16 residues. Looked up from germline, CDR1 is MGHRA and CDR2 is YSYEKL. Trimming shortened V by 5 bases and J by 7 bases, and 23 bases separated the two germline ends. As DNA, the CDR3 is TGCGCCAGCAGCGCCCCAGGACGCAGCGGTAGTGGTGAAGCTTTCTTT. The encoded protein is CASSAPGRSGSGEAFF.

The chain has TRBV6-5 and TRBJ1-4, with a possible D match to TRBD1 (5 bases). V was shortened by 3 bases and J by 11 bases, with 10 bases between the two germline ends. The CDR3 is made up of 12 amino acids. From germline, CDR1 is MNHEY and CDR2 SVGAGI. CDR3 sequence (DNA): TGTGCCAGCAGTTATGAGGGGTCCAAACTGTTTTTT. Its protein product is CASSYEGSKLFF.

The genes are TRBV6-1 and TRBJ2-7, with D unresolved. Germline V CDR1 and CDR2: MNHNS, SASEGT. V dropped 8 bases and J dropped 0 bases, with 11 bases sitting between them. This CDR3 is built from 13 residues. The CDR3 nucleotides read TGTGCCAGCTTCACAAGTTTCTCCTACGAGCAGTACTTC. Translation gives CASFTSFSYEQYF.